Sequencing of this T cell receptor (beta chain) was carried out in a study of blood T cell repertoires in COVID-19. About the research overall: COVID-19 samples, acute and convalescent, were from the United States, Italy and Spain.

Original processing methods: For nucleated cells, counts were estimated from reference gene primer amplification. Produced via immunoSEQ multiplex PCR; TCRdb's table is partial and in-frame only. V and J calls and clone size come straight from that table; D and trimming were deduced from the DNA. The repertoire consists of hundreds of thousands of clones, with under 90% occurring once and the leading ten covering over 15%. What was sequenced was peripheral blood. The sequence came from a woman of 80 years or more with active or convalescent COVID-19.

The CDR3 nucleotides read TGTGCCAGCAGCCCCGGGACAGGGGGGCTTGGCTATGGCTACACCTTC. Translated: CASSPGTGGLGYGYTF. This rearrangement joins TRBV7-2 to TRBJ1-2; 11 bases match TRBD1. In germline, CDR1 is SGHTA, CDR2 FQGNSA. This CDR3 contains 16 residues. V lost 5 bases, J lost 4 bases, and 9 bases stayed unmatched.